These 8 T cell receptor beta chains came from one sample sequenced in a study of cytomegalovirus exposure and HLA in healthy donors. The PCR had 60 Vbeta and 13 Jbeta primers. Some clones are missing from TCRdb's copy, which holds only in-frame ones; the method was immunoSEQ multiplex PCR. The top ten hold under 4.5% of the sample, which has 100,000 to 150,000 clones, over 75% seen once. Sequenced material: PBMCs. The origin of the receptors is a man aged 18 to 29 in good health and CMV-seropositive.

The chain joins TRBV19 to TRBJ1-6, with TRBD1 matching 9 bases. Per the germline V gene, CDR1 is LNHDA and CDR2 is SQIVND (reference sequence). V lost 7 bases, J lost 9 bases, and 13 bases stayed unmatched. The CDR3 consists of 16 residues. Written as DNA, the CDR3 is TGTGCCAGTACCGACACAGGGGGCCGATTAAGTTCACCCCTCCACTTT. Translation: CASTDTGGRLSSPLHF.

The chain is built from TRBV5-6 and TRBJ2-5, with D possibly matching TRBD2 (6 bases). The CDR3 runs 14 residues. CDR1 and CDR2 from the germline V gene are SGHDT and YYEEEE. The germline V and J ends were trimmed by 4 bases and 3 bases, with 13 bases remaining between them. CDR3 residues: CASSRRAVEETQYF. The CDR3 nucleotides are TGTGCCAGCAGCCGGAGGGCTGTTGAAGAGACCCAGTACTTC.

About this clone: Other DNA sequences in this specimen translate into the identical CDR3. J is TRBJ1-1 and V is TRBV18; TRBD1 might be the D (6 bases). This CDR3 contains 14 residues. V was shortened by 3 bases and J by 0 bases, with 8 bases between the two germline ends. CDR1 and CDR2 (germline): KGHSH, LQKENI. The chain's CDR3 is CASSPDRLNTEAFF. The CDR3 bases are TGTGCCAGCTCACCGGACAGATTGAACACTGAAGCTTTCTTT.

This chain links TRBV18 with TRBJ1-2, with 12 bases matching TRBD1. The CDR3 is made up of 16 amino acids. V shed 1 base and J 7 bases; nucleotides not matched to a gene: 7. From germline, CDR1 is KGHSH and CDR2 LQKENI. The CDR3 is CASSPLPGQGASGYTF. The CDR3 region has the DNA TGTGCCAGCTCACCACTACCGGGACAGGGGGCTTCTGGCTACACCTTC.

The chain joins TRBV6-5 to TRBJ1-1; TRBD1 agrees at 7 bases. Per germline, CDR1 MNHEY and CDR2 SVGAGI. V was clipped by 8 bases and J by 4 bases; unmatched bases: 7. This CDR3 spans 13 amino acids. DNA of the CDR3: TGTGCCAGCGTCCCCCCAGGGGGCACTGAAGCTTTCTTT. As protein: CASVPPGGTEAFF.

The gene calls are TRBV7-9 and TRBJ1-1; TRBD1 is a possible D gene (5 bases). The germline V gene has CDR1 SEHNR and CDR2 FQNEAQ (reference sequence). CDR3 size: 14 residues. Trimming removed 0 bases at V and 1 base at J, with 6 bases between. The CDR3 DNA reads TGTGCCAGCAGCTTAGCCAGGGAGAACACTGAAGCTTTCTTT. Amino acid sequence: CASSLARENTEAFF.

The chain joins TRBV19 to TRBJ2-5, with D possibly TRBD1 on 6 matching bases. The DNA end favors TRBJ2-7, so the J call may be wrong. The CDR3 loop spans 13 amino acids. Per the germline V gene, CDR1 is LNHDA and CDR2 is SQIVND (reference sequence). The DNA of the CDR3 is TGTGCCAGTAGTACAACAGGGCCCTACGAGCAGTACTTC. This codes for CASSTTGPYEQYF.

This clone has more than one count but fewer than ten. The rearrangement uses TRBV7-9 and TRBJ2-5; 7 nucleotides align to TRBD1. The junction had 7 bases not matched to a gene; V was cut back by 4 bases and J by 5 bases. CDR3 length: 14 residues. The germline V gene encodes CDR1 SEHNR and CDR2 FQNEAQ (reference sequence). CDR3 coding DNA: TGTGCCAGCAGCTCGTACAGGGGCCGGGAGACCCAGTACTTC. This codes for CASSSYRGRETQYF.